These 30 T cell receptor beta chains share one sample of origin, sequenced in a study of blood T cell repertoires in COVID-19. Clones were sequenced by immunoSEQ multiplex PCR, and TCRdb holds only the in-frame ones, with some missing. The repertoire has under 350,000 clones, roughly 86% of them found once; the top ten carry around 1.9%. Sequenced: peripheral blood. All receptors derive from a woman younger than 45 with COVID-19, enrolled during active disease.

The chain links TRBV24-1 to TRBJ2-7, with TRBD2 as a possible D gene (6 bases). Germline V gene sequence: CDR1 KGHDR, CDR2 SFDVKD. This CDR3 comprises 14 residues. V shed 6 bases and J shed 6 bases, with 17 bases lying between them. CDR3 sequence: CATSNGGLLAEQYF. The CDR3 nucleotides read TGTGCCACCAGTAACGGAGGGTTGCTTGCCGAGCAGTACTTC.

The gene calls are TRBV30 and TRBJ1-1; possibly TRBD1 for D (6 bases). This CDR3 is built from 13 residues. Trimming left V 2 bases short and J 0 bases short, with 7 bases between. Germline CDR1 reads GTSNPN; CDR2 reads SVGIG (reference sequence). The CDR3 loop is CAWSHRVNTEAFF. The CDR3 DNA reads as TGTGCCTGGAGTCACAGGGTGAACACTGAAGCTTTCTTT.

V usage is TRBV2 and J usage is TRBJ2-7; D may be TRBD2 (6 bases). The length of the CDR3 is 13 residues. Germline V lookup: CDR1 SNHLY, CDR2 FYNNEI. Trimming cost V 5 bases and J 5 bases, with 13 bases left between them. The CDR3 here is CASSWRGTDEQYF. CDR3 in DNA: TGTGCCAGCAGTTGGAGGGGAACGGACGAGCAGTACTTC. The full variable domain, its missing parts supplied by reference TRBV2 and TRBJ2-7, is EPEVTQTPSHQVTQMGQEVILRCVPISNHLYFYWYRQILGQKVEFLVSFYNNEISEKSEIFDDQFSVERPDGSNFTLKIRSTKLEDSAMYFCASSWRGTDEQYFGPGTRLTVT.

V gene TRBV2 combines with J gene TRBJ2-6; tentative D call: TRBD2 (7 bases). Trimming pared 3 bases from V and 2 bases from J, leaving 20 bases between. The CDR3 covers 19 residues. Germline V gene lookup returns CDR1 SNHLY and CDR2 FYNNEI. The CDR3 region has the DNA TGTGCCAGCAGTGATTATGGAGGGGGGGTTCCTCCTGGGGCCAACGTCCTGACTTTC. Translating it yields CASSDYGGGVPPGANVLTF.

J is TRBJ2-3 and V is TRBV11-2; D ambiguous. The V gene's germline CDR1 is SGHAT and CDR2 FQNNGV. Trimming took 0 bases from V and 3 from J, leaving 10 bases between them. The CDR3 extends over 15 amino acids. The CDR3, as DNA: TGTGCCAGCAGCTTAGAAGTTTTGACTACAGATACGCAGTATTTT. Translation: CASSLEVLTTDTQYF.

The gene calls are TRBV11-2 and TRBJ2-7; TRBD2 is a possible D gene (5 bases). V shed 5 bases and J shed 3 bases, with 11 bases lying between them. This CDR3 region has 13 residues. Germline V gene lookup returns CDR1 SGHAT and CDR2 FQNNGV. In DNA, the CDR3 is TGTGCCAGCAGCCTCGGACTGCTCTACGAGCAGTACTTC. It codes for CASSLGLLYEQYF.

V gene TRBV9 combines with J gene TRBJ1-6, with D tentatively TRBD1 (6 bases). The CDR3 consists of 16 residues. The germline gives CDR1 SGDLS, CDR2 YYNGEE. Trimming removed 0 bases at V and 10 bases at J, with 17 bases between. As DNA, the CDR3 is TGTGCCAGCAGCGTAGGTTCTGGGGGCTTACGGTCACCCCTCCACTTT. Amino acid sequence: CASSVGSGGLRSPLHF.

The sample holds one count of this clone. The chain recombines TRBV6-1 with TRBJ2-2; a weak D match, TRBD1 (5 bases). The V gene lost 2 bases and the J gene lost 4 bases, with 14 bases spanning the gap. This CDR3 is built from 16 residues. Per germline, CDR1 MNHNS and CDR2 SASEGT. CDR3 loop: CASSERFRVSTGELFF. CDR3 sequence (DNA): TGTGCCAGCAGTGAAAGGTTCAGGGTGAGCACCGGGGAGCTGTTTTTT.

This clone has just one count. V is TRBV5-6 and J is TRBJ2-4; 7 bases are shared with TRBD2. Per the germline V gene, CDR1 is SGHDT and CDR2 is YYEEEE. The CDR3 extends over 14 amino acids. V was clipped by 5 bases and J by 1 base; unmatched bases: 3. CDR3: CASSRAGAKNIQYF. CDR3 bases: TGTGCCAGCAGTCGAGCGGGGGCCAAAAACATTCAGTACTTC.

This clone was observed at least ten times. The chain carries TRBV15 and TRBJ1-6, with D perhaps matching TRBD1 (5 bases). The CDR3 contains 14 residues. Trimming took off 5 bases at V and 7 bases at J, with 12 bases between the two ends. Germline loops: CDR1 LNHNV, CDR2 YYDKDF (reference sequence). For the CDR3, the DNA is TGTGCCACCAGCCCCGGGGGGGACAATTCACCCCTCCACTTT. Amino acid sequence: CATSPGGDNSPLHF.

V usage is TRBV7-2 and J usage is TRBJ2-3; D is possibly TRBD1 (5 bases). The CDR3 loop spans 14 amino acids. Trimming stripped 3 bases from V and 6 bases from J, with 13 bases between. Germline-derived CDR1 and CDR2 are SGHTA and FQGNSA. The CDR3 reads CASSFFPGSDTQYF. Here the CDR3 DNA reads TGTGCCAGCAGCTTCTTCCCAGGGTCGGATACGCAGTATTTT.

The chain couples TRBV7-6 to TRBJ2-2, with unresolved D. Between the trimmed V and J ends, which lost 4 bases and 8 bases, there was a span of 11 bases. CDR3 length equals 13 residues. Germline CDR1 reads SGHVS; CDR2 reads FNYEAQ. The CDR3 spells CASSSEVLGELFF. CDR3 DNA: TGTGCCAGCAGCTCAGAGGTGTTGGGGGAGCTGTTTTTT.

The gene calls are TRBV6-4 and TRBJ2-2; maybe TRBD2 (5 bases). In germline, CDR1 is MRHNA, CDR2 SNTAGT. The V gene lost 3 bases and the J gene lost 1 base, with 6 bases spanning the gap. The CDR3 covers 14 residues. The CDR3 DNA reads as TGTGCCAGCAGTGAACTAGGGAACACCGGGGAGCTGTTTTTT. Protein: CASSELGNTGELFF.

This chain joins TRBV6-2 or TRBV6-3 and TRBJ1-1; tentatively, D is TRBD1 (6 bases). V was pared by 5 bases and J by 2 bases, with 21 bases between. CDR3 length: 17 amino acids. Germline V gene sequence: CDR1 MNHEY, CDR2 SVGEGT. DNA for the CDR3: TGTGCCAGCAGTCCCCATGAAGGACAGACACCAAACACTGAAGCTTTCTTT. Amino acids: CASSPHEGQTPNTEAFF.

The sample holds one count of this clone. V gene TRBV5-1 combines with J gene TRBJ2-1; D gene ambiguous. The length of the CDR3 is 14 residues. The V end was cut by 0 bases, the J end by 6 bases, with 10 bases between. CDR1 and CDR2 (germline): SGHRS, YFSETQ. The CDR3 is CASSLGLSPNEQFF. The CDR3 DNA is TGCGCCAGCAGCTTGGGACTTTCTCCCAATGAGCAGTTCTTC.

This chain connects TRBV12-3 or TRBV12-4 to TRBJ1-3; D gene ambiguous. The CDR3 runs to 11 residues. Trimming took off 6 bases at V and 9 bases at J, with 9 bases between the two ends. DNA for the CDR3: TGTGCCAGCAGGGACTTCCTCACCATATATTTT. It is translated as CASRDFLTIYF.

This clone was counted only a few times. This sequence joins TRBV12-5 and TRBJ2-3; 9 bases are shared with TRBD1. V was pared by 4 bases and J by 5 bases, with 1 base of the junction left unmatched. The CDR3 has 13 residues. CDR1 is LGHNT and CDR2 is FRNRAP in the germline V gene. CDR3 sequence: CASGSTGGDTQYF. The CDR3 nucleotides are TGTGCTAGTGGTTCGACAGGGGGAGATACGCAGTATTTT.

The chain joins TRBV19 to TRBJ2-7; TRBD1 matches at 10 bases. The V gene end was trimmed by 1 base and the J gene end by 1 base; junction bases not matched to a gene: 4. The CDR3 contains 16 residues. Per germline, CDR1 LNHDA and CDR2 SQIVND (reference sequence). CDR3 nucleotide sequence: TGTGCCAGTAGTATAGGACAGGGGGCGAGGTCCTACGAGCAGTACTTC. This codes for CASSIGQGARSYEQYF.

This CDR3 reads CASSHLEVEYTF. CDR3 coding DNA: TGTGCCAGCAGTCATCTCGAGGTTGAGTACACCTTC. The chain joins TRBV6-6 to TRBJ1-2; D not certain. V was trimmed by 5 bases and J by 11 bases, leaving 15 bases between them. This CDR3 contains 12 residues. Germline loops: CDR1 MNHNY, CDR2 SVGAGI (reference sequence).

J is TRBJ2-3 and V is TRBV30; a weak D match, TRBD2 (5 bases). CDR1 is GTSNPN, CDR2 SVGIG, per germline (reference sequence). Trimming removed 2 bases at V and 4 bases at J, with 10 bases between. The CDR3 has 13 residues. The CDR3 DNA sequence: TGTGCCTGGAGTCCCGGGGATCCAGATACGCAGTATTTT. This encodes CAWSPGDPDTQYF.

The chain carries TRBV9 and TRBJ1-6; no clear D. Germline V gene data show CDR1 as SGDLS and CDR2 as YYNGEE. CDR3 length: 13 residues. V was cut by 0 bases and J by 14 bases, with 12 bases left in between. The CDR3 DNA is TGTGCCAGCAGCGTAGGGCCGCTTAAGTCCCTCCACTTT. It specifies CASSVGPLKSLHF. Drawing the rest from reference TRBV9 and TRBJ1-6, the complete variable domain is DSGVTQTPKHLITATGQRVTLRCSPRSGDLSVYWYQQSLDQGLQFLIQYYNGEERAKGNILERFSAQQFPDLHSELNLSSLELGDSALYFCASSVGPLKSLHFGNGTRLTVT.

The CDR3 protein is CASSLFQQGRNEQFF. CDR3 DNA sequence: TGTGCCAGCAGCTTGTTCCAACAGGGGCGGAATGAGCAGTTCTTC. V usage is TRBV5-5 and J usage is TRBJ2-1, with 7 bases matching TRBD1. Trimming cost V 1 base and J 7 bases; bases outside gene matches: 8. The germline V gene has CDR1 SGHKS and CDR2 YYEKEE (reference sequence). The CDR3 sequence is 15 residues long.

The chain carries TRBV27 and TRBJ1-5; D unclear. Trimming cost V 5 bases and J 4 bases, with 15 bases left between them. Germline values: CDR1 MNHEY, CDR2 SMNVEV (reference sequence). This CDR3 contains 15 residues. The CDR3 spells CASSPPRERNQPQHF. The CDR3 nucleotides read TGTGCCAGCAGTCCACCCCGGGAGAGAAATCAGCCCCAGCATTTT.

This chain uses TRBV6-5 with TRBJ1-3; D ambiguous. The CDR3 totals 13 residues. CDR1 is MNHEY and CDR2 is SVGAGI in the germline V gene. V was pared by 2 bases and J by 4 bases, with 6 bases between. CDR3 in DNA: TGTGCCAGCAGTTACGCGGGCGGAAACACCATATATTTT. Amino acid sequence: CASSYAGGNTIYF.

This rearrangement joins TRBV29-1 to TRBJ2-5, with 10 bases lining up with TRBD2. The V gene end was trimmed by 5 bases and the J gene end by 1 base; junction bases not matched to a gene: 7. CDR3 size: 15 residues. Germline V gene sequence: CDR1 SQVTM, CDR2 ANQGSEA. In DNA form, the CDR3 reads TGCAGCGTTTCAACTAGCGGGACGATCCAAGAGACCCAGTACTTC. This sequence encodes CSVSTSGTIQETQYF.

This chain uses TRBV9 with TRBJ2-7; 8 bases line up with TRBD2. J was trimmed by 2 bases and V by 2 bases; bases with no gene match: 3. CDR1 and CDR2 (germline): SGDLS, YYNGEE. CDR3 size: 14 residues. The DNA of the CDR3 is TGTGCCAGCAGCGTGGGCGGGGGGACCTACGAGCAGTACTTC. Its protein is CASSVGGGTYEQYF.

The rearrangement links TRBV2 to TRBJ1-5, with TRBD1 identical over 7 bases. CDR3 size: 14 residues. Germline CDR1 and CDR2: SNHLY and FYNNEI. Losses at the gene ends were 6 bases for V and 2 bases for J; bases not matched to a gene: 4. This chain's CDR3 is CASSNTGGNQPQHF. CDR3 in DNA: TGTGCCAGCAGCAATACAGGGGGCAATCAGCCCCAGCATTTT.

The rearrangement joins TRBV2 to TRBJ1-5, with D tentatively TRBD1 (5 bases). This CDR3 comprises 14 residues. V was trimmed by 4 bases and J by 4 bases, leaving 11 bases between them. CDR1 is SNHLY and CDR2 is FYNNEI in the germline V gene. The CDR3 spells CASSGTNVNQPQHF. The CDR3 DNA sequence: TGTGCCAGCAGTGGGACAAACGTAAATCAGCCCCAGCATTTT.

The V and J genes are TRBV7-9 and TRBJ1-4, with D hard to call. Trimming took 2 bases from V and 7 from J, leaving 11 bases between them. This CDR3 region has 14 residues. The germline V gene has CDR1 SEHNR and CDR2 FQNEAQ (reference sequence). The CDR3 loop is CASSLSTQVEKLFF. In nucleotides, the CDR3 is TGTGCCAGCAGCTTAAGCACTCAAGTTGAAAAACTGTTTTTT.

The rearrangement joins TRBV19 to TRBJ2-7, with D perhaps TRBD1 (5 bases). This CDR3 comprises 15 residues. The germline gives CDR1 LNHDA, CDR2 SQIVND (reference sequence). V dropped 3 bases and J dropped 0 bases, with 12 bases sitting between them. The CDR3 DNA reads as TGTGCCAGTAGTATGACCAGGGATGGCTCCTACGAGCAGTACTTC. Translated, it gives CASSMTRDGSYEQYF. The variable domain in full, completed from reference TRBV19 and TRBJ2-7, reads DGGITQSPKYLFRKEGQNVTLSCEQNLNHDAMYWYRQDPGQGLRLIYYSQIVNDFQKGDIAEGYSVSREKKESFPLTVTSAQKNPTAFYLCASSMTRDGSYEQYFGPGTRLTVT.